The table lists the clone carrying this T cell receptor (beta chain) with a few counts. In the authors' methods: It was from reference gene primer amplification that nucleated cell counts were estimated. Clones were sequenced by immunoSEQ multiplex PCR, and TCRdb holds only the in-frame ones, with some missing. From that table come the V and J calls and clone size; the DNA was used to work out D and trimming. The table has over 35,000 clones, around 81% seen once. The CDR3 totals 16 residues. The junction had 3 bases not matched to a gene; V was cut back by 4 bases and J by 1 base. In germline, CDR1 is SGHRS, CDR2 YFSETQ. The data were taken from a study of blood T cell repertoires in COVID-19. Looking at the study overall: COVID-19 samples, acute and convalescent, were from the United States, Italy and Spain. Sample material is recorded as cDNA or gDNA derived from T cells, B-cell-depleted T cells, or PBMCs.

The receptor's source is a man aged 40-49 years with active or convalescent COVID-19. The chain joins TRBV5-1 to TRBJ2-3; 13 bases match TRBD2. Source material: peripheral blood. In DNA form, the CDR3 reads TGCGCCAGCAGCGCCGGGACTAGCGGGGGCACAGATACGCAGTATTTT. Translated: CASSAGTSGGTDTQYF.